This T cell receptor (beta chain) was identified in a study of blood T cell repertoires in COVID-19. The CDR3 extends over 14 amino acids. Germline V gene data show CDR1 as SGHTA and CDR2 as FQGNSA. Trimming cost V 4 bases and J 1 base, with 10 bases left between them. In the original analysis: From reference gene primer amplification, estimates of nucleated cell counts were derived. Profiling relied on immunoSEQ multiplex PCR, and the TCRdb table lists in-frame clones only, not all of them. That table supplies the V and J calls and clone size; D and trimming were determined from the DNA. The sample has about 71,000 clones; around 91% are singletons.

The TCR comes from a man aged 45-65 years with acute or convalescent COVID-19. The chain joins TRBV7-2 to TRBJ1-1; no clear D gene. Sequenced material: peripheral blood. The CDR3 is CASSSGEKNTEAFF. The DNA of the CDR3 is TGTGCCAGCAGCTCCGGGGAAAAGAACACTGAAGCTTTCTTT. The full variable domain, rest sourced from reference TRBV7-2 and TRBJ1-1, is GAGVSQSPSNKVTEKGKDVELRCDPISGHTALYWYRQSLGQGLEFLIYFQGNSAPDKSGLPSDRFSAERTGGSVSTLTIQRTQQEDSAVYLCASSSGEKNTEAFFGQGTRLTVV.